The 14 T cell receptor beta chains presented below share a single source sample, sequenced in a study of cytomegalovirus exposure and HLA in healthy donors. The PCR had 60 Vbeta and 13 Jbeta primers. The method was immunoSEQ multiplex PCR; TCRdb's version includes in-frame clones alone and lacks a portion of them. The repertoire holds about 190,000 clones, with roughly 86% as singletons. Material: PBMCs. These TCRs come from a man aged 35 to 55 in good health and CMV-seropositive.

CDR3 sequence (DNA): TGTGCCAGCAGCTTAGTATCTTCCTACAATGAGCAGTTCTTC. It is translated as CASSLVSSYNEQFF. The chain uses TRBV7-9 and TRBJ2-1; D not resolved. Looked up from germline, CDR1 is SEHNR and CDR2 is FQNEAQ (reference sequence). V was trimmed by 1 base and J by 1 base, leaving 5 bases between them. This CDR3 spans 14 amino acids.

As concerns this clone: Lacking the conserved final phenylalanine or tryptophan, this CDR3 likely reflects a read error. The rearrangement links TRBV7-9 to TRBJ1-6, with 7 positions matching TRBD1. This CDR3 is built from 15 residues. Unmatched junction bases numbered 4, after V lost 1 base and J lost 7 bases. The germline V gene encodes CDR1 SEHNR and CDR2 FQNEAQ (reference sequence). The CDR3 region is CASSLGGGRNSPLHL. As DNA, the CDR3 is TGTGCCAGCAGCTTAGGAGGGGGCCGGAATTCACCCCTCCACCTT.

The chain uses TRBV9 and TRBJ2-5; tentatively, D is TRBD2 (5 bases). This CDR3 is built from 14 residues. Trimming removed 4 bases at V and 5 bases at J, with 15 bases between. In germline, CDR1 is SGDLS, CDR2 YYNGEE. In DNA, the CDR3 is TGTGCCAGCAGCTCAACCCCGAGGGTCGAGACCCAGTACTTC. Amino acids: CASSSTPRVETQYF.

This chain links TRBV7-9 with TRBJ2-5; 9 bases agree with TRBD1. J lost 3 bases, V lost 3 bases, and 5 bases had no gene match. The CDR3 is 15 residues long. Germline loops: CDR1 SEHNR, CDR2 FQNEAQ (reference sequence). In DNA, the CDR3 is TGTGCCAGCAGCTTGGGACAGGGTGTAAAAGAGACCCAGTACTTC. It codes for CASSLGQGVKETQYF. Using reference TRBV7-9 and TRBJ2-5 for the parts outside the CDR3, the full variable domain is DTGVSQNPRHKITKRGQNVTFRCDPISEHNRLYWYRQTLGQGPEFLTYFQNEAQLEKSRLLSDRFSAERPKGSFSTLEIQRTEQGDSAMYLCASSLGQGVKETQYFGPGTRLLVL.

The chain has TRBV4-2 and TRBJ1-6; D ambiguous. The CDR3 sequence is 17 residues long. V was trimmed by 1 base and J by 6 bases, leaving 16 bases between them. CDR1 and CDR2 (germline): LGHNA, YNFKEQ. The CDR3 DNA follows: TGTGCCAGCAGCCAAGCCGGAAGGTTTTCGGGTAATTCACCCCTCCACTTT. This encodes CASSQAGRFSGNSPLHF.

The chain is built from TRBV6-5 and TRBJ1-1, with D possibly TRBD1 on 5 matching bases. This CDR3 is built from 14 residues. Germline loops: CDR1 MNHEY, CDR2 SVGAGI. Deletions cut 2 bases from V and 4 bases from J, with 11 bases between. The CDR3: CASSYDSRVTEAFF. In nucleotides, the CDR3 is TGTGCCAGCAGTTACGATTCCAGGGTCACTGAAGCTTTCTTT.

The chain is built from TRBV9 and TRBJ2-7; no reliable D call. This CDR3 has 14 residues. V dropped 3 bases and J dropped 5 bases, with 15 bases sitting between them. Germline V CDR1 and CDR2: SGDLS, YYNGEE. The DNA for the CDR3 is TGTGCCAGCAGCGCGAGCTGGAGTTCGGACGAGCAGTACTTC. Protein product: CASSASWSSDEQYF.

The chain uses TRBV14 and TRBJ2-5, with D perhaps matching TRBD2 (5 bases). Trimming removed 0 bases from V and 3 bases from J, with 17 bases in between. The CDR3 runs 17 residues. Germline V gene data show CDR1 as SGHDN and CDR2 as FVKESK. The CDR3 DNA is TGTGCCAGCAGCCAAGATCATGGGGAGCCTGATGAAGAGACCCAGTACTTC. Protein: CASSQDHGEPDEETQYF.

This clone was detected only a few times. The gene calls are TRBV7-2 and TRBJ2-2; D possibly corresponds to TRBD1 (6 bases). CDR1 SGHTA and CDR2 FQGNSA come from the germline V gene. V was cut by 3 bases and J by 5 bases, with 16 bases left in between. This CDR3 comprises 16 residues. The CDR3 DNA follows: TGTGCCAGCAGCTTCTACAGGGTCAGTCGAACCGGGGAGCTGTTTTTT. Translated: CASSFYRVSRTGELFF.

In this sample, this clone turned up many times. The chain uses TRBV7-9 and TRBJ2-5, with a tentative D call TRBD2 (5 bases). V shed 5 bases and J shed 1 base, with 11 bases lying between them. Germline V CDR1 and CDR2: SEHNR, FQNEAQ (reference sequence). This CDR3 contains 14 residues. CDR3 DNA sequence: TGTGCCAGCAGCAACCGGGGTTTCCAAGAGACCCAGTACTTC. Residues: CASSNRGFQETQYF.

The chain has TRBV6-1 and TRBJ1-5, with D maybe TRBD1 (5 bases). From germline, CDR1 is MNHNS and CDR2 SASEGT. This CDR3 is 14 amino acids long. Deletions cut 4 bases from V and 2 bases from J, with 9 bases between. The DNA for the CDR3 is TGTGCCAGCAGTGCGGGGGGGGGCAATCAGCCCCAGCATTTT. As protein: CASSAGGGNQPQHF.

The CDR3 sequence: CASSLGGTGASEAFF. CDR3 in DNA: TGTGCCAGTAGCCTTGGAGGGACAGGGGCTTCTGAAGCTTTCTTT. The chain couples TRBV19 to TRBJ1-1; 10 nucleotides align to TRBD1. CDR1 is LNHDA and CDR2 is SQIVND in the germline V gene (reference sequence). This CDR3 comprises 15 residues. Trimming removed 6 bases from V and 6 bases from J; junction bases left unmatched: 10.

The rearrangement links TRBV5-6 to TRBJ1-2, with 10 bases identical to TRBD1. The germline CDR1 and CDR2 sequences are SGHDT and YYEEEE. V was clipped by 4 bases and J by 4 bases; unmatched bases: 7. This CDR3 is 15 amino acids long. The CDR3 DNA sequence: TGTGCCAGCAGCCCTTCCGGGACAGGGGCCTATGGCTACACCTTC. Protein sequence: CASSPSGTGAYGYTF.

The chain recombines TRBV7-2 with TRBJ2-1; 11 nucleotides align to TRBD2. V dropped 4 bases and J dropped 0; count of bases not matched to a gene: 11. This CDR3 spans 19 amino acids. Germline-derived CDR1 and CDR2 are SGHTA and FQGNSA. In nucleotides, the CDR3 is TGTGCCAGCAGCTCGGGACTAGCGGCGTTCTTAAGCTCCTACAATGAGCAGTTCTTC. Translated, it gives CASSSGLAAFLSSYNEQFF.